The 7 T cell receptor beta chains presented below share a single source sample, sequenced in a study of shared clonotypes between healthy human individuals. This table comes from immunoSEQ multiplex PCR, and its TCRdb copy is limited to in-frame clones, with some not included. Among about 1 million clones listed, roughly 74% were seen once. Sample: memory CD4+ T cells from PBMCs. The subset is: CD45RA-negative fraction. These receptors were collected from a man younger than 35 in good health. Some clones in this sample may be carry-over from other donors' samples.

This chain links TRBV6-1 with TRBJ1-1, with a weak D call TRBD1 (6 bases). The CDR3 runs 15 residues. CDR1 and CDR2 (germline): MNHNS, SASEGT. V shed 6 bases and J shed 1 base, with 15 bases lying between them. CDR3 region: CASSVSMTGNTEAFF. The CDR3 nucleotides are TGTGCCAGCAGCGTTTCTATGACAGGGAACACTGAAGCTTTCTTT.

This rearrangement joins TRBV15 to TRBJ2-1, with TRBD2 matching 8 bases. The CDR3 has 17 amino acids. V lost 0 bases, J lost 9 bases, and 13 bases stayed unmatched. CDR1 is LNHNV, CDR2 YYDKDF, per germline (reference sequence). The CDR3 DNA sequence: TGTGCCACCAGCAGAGACGCCCGAACAGCGGGAGTGAGTGAGCAGTTCTTC. It translates to CATSRDARTAGVSEQFF.

The chain is built from TRBV7-2 and TRBJ2-3; TRBD2 matches at 8 bases. V trimming: 3 bases; J trimming: 2 bases; junction bases outside the gene matches: 7. This CDR3 spans 16 amino acids. The germline V gene encodes CDR1 SGHTA and CDR2 FQGNSA. CDR3 loop: CASSLFSGAITDTQYF. CDR3 in DNA: TGTGCCAGCAGCTTGTTTAGCGGGGCGATCACAGATACGCAGTATTTT.

This chain connects TRBV27 to TRBJ2-7; 8 bases are a match to TRBD2. Germline V CDR1 and CDR2: MNHEY, SMNVEV (reference sequence). V was clipped by 4 bases and J by 4 bases; unmatched bases: 18. The CDR3 length is 18 residues. The CDR3 region is CASSSLRAAGGRFYEQYF. CDR3 DNA: TGTGCCAGCAGTTCCTTACGGGCCGCCGGCGGGAGGTTTTACGAGCAGTACTTC.

The chain links TRBV30 to TRBJ2-4; 10 bases agree with TRBD1. The CDR3 has 16 amino acids. Germline V gives CDR1 GTSNPN, CDR2 SVGIG (reference sequence). V shed 4 bases, J shed 0 bases, and the junction held 6 bases outside the gene matches. The CDR3 DNA follows: TGTGCCTGGACCCGGGACAGGGGATTAGCCAAAAACATTCAGTACTTC. Amino acid sequence: CAWTRDRGLAKNIQYF. Complete variable domain (other parts from reference TRBV30 and TRBJ2-4): SQTIHQWPATLVQPVGSPLSLECTVEGTSNPNLYWYRQAAGRGLQLLFYSVGIGQISSEVPQNLSASRPQDRQFILSSKKLLLSDSGFYLCAWTRDRGLAKNIQYFGAGTRLSVL.

This chain joins TRBV19 and TRBJ2-7; possibly TRBD2 for D (5 bases). The V and J ends lost 3 bases and 7 bases respectively, with 13 bases between them. The CDR3 spans 13 residues. Germline CDR1 is LNHDA and CDR2 is SQIVND (reference sequence). CDR3 nucleotides: TGTGCCAGTAGTATCGGGAACTCGGCGGAGCAGTACTTC. Amino acid sequence: CASSIGNSAEQYF.

The gene calls are TRBV29-1 and TRBJ2-3; D may match TRBD1 or TRBD2 (6 bases each). CDR1 is SQVTM, CDR2 ANQGSEA, per germline. Trimming shortened V by 7 bases and J by 0 bases, and 17 bases separated the two germline ends. The CDR3 is made up of 15 amino acids. The CDR3: CSAPPQGTSTDTQYF. Written as DNA, the CDR3 is TGCAGCGCCCCCCCCCAGGGGACTAGCACAGATACGCAGTATTTT.